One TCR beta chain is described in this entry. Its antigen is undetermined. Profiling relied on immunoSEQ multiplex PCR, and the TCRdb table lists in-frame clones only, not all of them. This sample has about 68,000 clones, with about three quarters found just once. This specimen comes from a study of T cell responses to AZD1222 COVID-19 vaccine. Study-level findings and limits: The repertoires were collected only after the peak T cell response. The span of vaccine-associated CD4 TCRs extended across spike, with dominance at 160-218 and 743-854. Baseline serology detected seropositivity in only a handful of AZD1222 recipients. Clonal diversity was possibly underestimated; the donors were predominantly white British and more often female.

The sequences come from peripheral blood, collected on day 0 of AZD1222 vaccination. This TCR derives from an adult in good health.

The CDR3 DNA is TGTGCCAGCAGCCAAGATGGAGCGGGGAGTTTAGCAGATACGCAGTATTTT. As protein: CASSQDGAGSLADTQYF. The rearrangement joins TRBV3-1 (or the pseudogene TRBV3-2) to TRBJ2-3; 7 nucleotides match TRBD2. V gave up 0 bases and J gave up 4 bases; unmatched junction bases: 10. Germline loops: CDR1 LGHDT, CDR2 YNNKEL (reference sequence). The CDR3 loop spans 17 amino acids.